Listed below are T cell receptor beta chains from one sample, sequenced in a study of long-term antiretroviral therapy in people with HIV. The table came from immunoSEQ multiplex PCR; TCRdb's copy has only in-frame clones and leaves some out. The table shows over 15,000 clones, with 75% to 85% occurring only once. The sequencing here drew on unsorted PBMCs, taken 0.1 years before starting antiretroviral therapy. The source is a man younger than 35 with HIV. Each CDR3 is given with its conserved first and last residue. The order of the fields is V gene, clone size, D gene, J gene, CDR3 length, CDR3 DNA, CDR3 protein. D genes are given only for firm matches. Rows give clone size only sometimes, using once, few, many, or a class for an expanded clone.

TRBV2	once	TRBD1	TRBJ1-1	14	TGTGCCAGCCGATTAAAAACAGGGGGCACTGAAGCTTTCTTT	CASRLKTGGTEAFF
TRBV7-9	NA	NA	TRBJ1-1	14	TGTGCCAGCAGCTTACTTGGGTCGGACACTGAAGCTTTCTTT	CASSLLGSDTEAFF
TRBV15	NA	NA	TRBJ1-2	15	TGTGCCACCAGCAGAGATGAATCAGTAGCCTATGGCTACACCTTC	CATSRDESVAYGYTF
TRBV28	NA	NA	TRBJ1-4	12	TGTGCCAGCGGCAGGGTCTTAGAAAAACTGTTTTTT	CASGRVLEKLFF
TRBV5-4	NA	NA	TRBJ1-2	13	TGTGCCAGCAGCTCTCTTTCTAACTATGGCTACACCTTC	CASSSLSNYGYTF
TRBV29-1	NA	TRBD1	TRBJ2-7	11	TGCAGCTACAAAGGGACAGGCGAGCAGTACTTC	CSYKGTGEQYF
TRBV2	few	TRBD1	TRBJ2-7	13	TGTGCCAGCAGGGACAGGGGCGCCTACGAGCAGTACTTC	CASRDRGAYEQYF
TRBV28	NA	NA	TRBJ1-1	13	TGTGCCAGCAGTTTATGGGTTAACACTGAAGCTTTCTTT	CASSLWVNTEAFF
TRBV27	NA	TRBD2	TRBJ2-3	16	TGTGCCAGCAGTTCACTAGCGGGGGGGGACACAGATACGCAGTATTTT	CASSSLAGGDTDTQYF
TRBV19	NA	TRBD2	TRBJ2-1	16	TGTGCCAGTAGTATAGTAGGTAGCGGGAGTGGGAATGAGCAGTTCTTC	CASSIVGSGSGNEQFF
TRBV7-9	NA	NA	TRBJ1-5	18	TGTGCCAGCAGCTCAGACAGTGCTACGAGTTATAGCAATCAGCCCCAGCATTTT	CASSSDSATSYSNQPQHF
TRBV7-9	NA	NA	TRBJ2-6	15	TGTGCCAGCAGCTTAGGCCGGGAGGGGGCCAACGTCCTGACTTTC	CASSLGREGANVLTF
TRBV5-4	once	TRBD2	TRBJ2-4	16	TGTGCCAGCAGCCTCGGAGCGGGGGGGCCCGGAAACATTCAGTACTTC	CASSLGAGGPGNIQYF
TRBV30	few	TRBD1	TRBJ1-6	15	TGTGCCTGGAGTGTTAGAACAGGGGGCAACTCACCCCTCCACTTT	CAWSVRTGGNSPLHF
TRBV28	NA	NA	TRBJ2-2	15	TGTGCCAGCAGTTTAACTACAGGAGCGGGCGGGGAGCTGTTTTTT	CASSLTTGAGGELFF
TRBV27	once	NA	TRBJ1-1	17	TGTGCCAGCAGTTTAGAGGGGAGGGTCATCGGGGCGACTGAAGCTTTCTTT	CASSLEGRVIGATEAFF
TRBV30	few	NA	TRBJ1-2	14	TGTGCCTGGAGCGCAGGGACTTCGGGGGGTGGCTACACCTTC	CAWSAGTSGGGYTF
TRBV29-1	NA	TRBD1	TRBJ2-3	15	TGCAGCGTTATACGGACAGGGACTGGCACAGATACGCAGTATTTT	CSVIRTGTGTDTQYF
TRBV6-4	once	NA	TRBJ2-1	15	TGTGCCAGCAGTGCTGACGGGGAGTACTACAATGAGCAGTTCTTC	CASSADGEYYNEQFF
TRBV6-5	NA	NA	TRBJ2-1	14	TGTGCCATCCGAGCGGGCCTCTCCTACAATGAGCAGTTCTTC	CAIRAGLSYNEQFF
TRBV28	NA	NA	TRBJ1-2	12	TGTGCCAGCAGGAGGGGGGAGGAGGGCTACACCTTC	CASRRGEEGYTF
TRBV7-3	once	NA	TRBJ2-1	15	TGTGCCAGCAGCACCGAACAGGGAACGTGGAATGAGCAGTTCTTC	CASSTEQGTWNEQFF
TRBV5-1	NA	TRBD1	TRBJ2-7	13	TGCGCCAGCAGCTTTGGGACAGGGGACGAGCAGTACTTC	CASSFGTGDEQYF
TRBV9	once	TRBD1	TRBJ1-1	14	TGTGCCAGCAGCCTCGACGGGACAGGTAGTAAGACTTTCTTT	CASSLDGTGSKTFF
TRBV5-4	NA	NA	TRBJ2-1	16	TGTGCCAGCAGCTTGTTGAACCCCGGCGGGTACAATGAGCAGTTCTTC	CASSLLNPGGYNEQFF
TRBV6-5	NA	NA	TRBJ1-1	15	TGTGCCAGCAGTTTGACAGCCATTGGGAACACTGAAGCTTTCTTT	CASSLTAIGNTEAFF
TRBV27	NA	NA	TRBJ2-7	17	TGTGCCAGCAGTTTATCCAGGGGATCCGAGATATCTTACGAGCAGTACTTC	CASSLSRGSEISYEQYF
TRBV19	NA	NA	TRBJ2-3	15	TGTGCCAGTAGTATTACGGACAGCAATACAGATACGCAGTATTTT	CASSITDSNTDTQYF
TRBV5-6	few	TRBD1	TRBJ1-6	17	TGTGCCAGCAGCTTGGCAGGACACGGGACAGGGGCTTCACCCCTCCACTTT	CASSLAGHGTGASPLHF
TRBV4-2	NA	TRBD2	TRBJ2-1	15	TGTGCCAGCAGCAACCGTTCCGGGACTAGGAGTGAGCAGTTCTTC	CASSNRSGTRSEQFF
TRBV7-9	once	TRBD1	TRBJ1-2	19	TGTGCCAGCAGCTTAGCGAGGGGACAGCATCACGGGGGTACTATTGGCTACACCTTC	CASSLARGQHHGGTIGYTF
TRBV2	NA	TRBD1	TRBJ2-1	14	TGTGCCAGCAAGCCGGGACAGACTTTCGGGGAGCAGTTCTTC	CASKPGQTFGEQFF
TRBV27	NA	TRBD2	TRBJ2-3	15	TGTGCCAGCAGTTTACTAGCGGGAGGCACAGATACGCAGTATTTT	CASSLLAGGTDTQYF
TRBV28	NA	NA	TRBJ1-5	14	TGTGCCAGCCGGGGGGGGCAGGGGAATCAGCCCCAGCATTTT	CASRGGQGNQPQHF
TRBV28	few	NA	TRBJ1-2	19	TGTGCCAGCAGCCTTTCAAGGAGGTCTCGGTACGGAGAAAACTATGGCTACACCTTC	CASSLSRRSRYGENYGYTF
TRBV10-3	NA	TRBD2	TRBJ2-2	18	TGTGCCATCAGTGGGGGGGCTAGCGGGGGAGCGAACACCGGGGAGCTGTTTTTT	CAISGGASGGANTGELFF
TRBV2	NA	NA	TRBJ2-7	14	TGTGCCAGCAGTGATACGGGGGGCGGATACGAGCAGTACTTC	CASSDTGGGYEQYF
TRBV10-3	NA	NA	TRBJ1-2	12	TGTGCCATCAGTGAGTCGCCTGATGGCTACACCTTC	CAISESPDGYTF